This T cell receptor beta chain was sequenced for a study of blood T cell repertoires in COVID-19. TCRdb's copy holds only in-frame clones and misses some; the assay was immunoSEQ multiplex PCR. The table includes some 180,000 clones, more than 75% detected once. V gave up 4 bases and J gave up 0 bases, with 22 bases separating them. There are 18 residues in the CDR3. Germline lookup yields CDR1 SGHRS and CDR2 YFSETQ. The sample consisted of peripheral blood. The chain uses TRBV5-1 and TRBJ1-1; D might be TRBD1 (6 bases). The TCR was taken from a woman between 45 and 60 years old with active or convalescent COVID-19. This chain's CDR3 is CASSGTLQGALMNTEAFF. The CDR3, as DNA: TGCGCCAGCAGCGGAACATTACAGGGCGCCCTTATGAACACTGAAGCTTTCTTT. Using reference TRBV5-1 and TRBJ1-1 for the parts outside the CDR3, the full variable domain is KAGVTQTPRYLIKTRGQQVTLSCSPISGHRSVSWYQQTPGQGLQFLFEYFSETQRNKGNFPGRFSGRQFSNSRSEMNVSTLELGDSALYLCASSGTLQGALMNTEAFFGQGTRLTVV.